The clone carrying this T cell receptor (beta chain) was seen just once. The data are from a study of cytomegalovirus exposure and HLA in healthy donors. V trimming: 2 bases; J trimming: 5 bases; junction bases outside the gene matches: 1. The CDR3 is 13 residues long. Germline-derived CDR1 and CDR2 are MRHNA and SNTAGT. Both 60 Vbeta primers and 13 Jbeta primers went into the PCR. Assay: immunoSEQ multiplex PCR; the TCRdb copy retains only in-frame clones and omits some. This table has a few hundred thousand clones, around 80% appearing once. The TCR sequence derives from a man aged 30-40 years in good health and CMV-seronegative. The material sequenced was PBMCs. V and J are TRBV6-4 and TRBJ1-2; TRBD1 aligns across 8 bases. The CDR3 reads CASSDDRGYGYTF. In nucleotides, the CDR3 is TGTGCCAGCAGTGACGACAGGGGTTATGGCTACACCTTC.